This passage covers 21 T cell receptor beta chains from one sample sequenced in a study of monozygotic twins with inflammatory bowel disease. TCRdb reanalyzed the 5' RACE reads and collapses them to one entry per CDR3 protein, without DNA. The sample table sets out 200,000 to 250,000 distinct CDR3 sequences. Sequences were obtained from blood. The receptor set was obtained from a human donor with ulcerative colitis or Crohn's disease, or a healthy co-twin of an affected twin (not recorded which).

This chain connects TRBV12-3 or TRBV12-4 to TRBJ2-2. The CDR3 totals 13 residues. The CDR3 is CATTSLVPGELFF.

The V call is TRBV5-5, the J call TRBJ2-7; the TCRdb call, TRBD1, lacks DNA for checking. The CDR3 loop spans 15 amino acids. The germline V gene has CDR1 SGHKS and CDR2 YYEKEE (reference sequence). The CDR3 sequence: CASSFEGSYHYEQYF.

The V gene is TRBV2, the J gene TRBJ1-5; TCRdb returns TRBD1, unconfirmable since there is no DNA. In germline, CDR1 is SNHLY, CDR2 FYNNEI. The CDR3 runs 15 residues. CDR3: CASSTMKGGLQPQHF.

This rearrangement joins TRBV5-1 to TRBJ2-2; checking the TCRdb D call of TRBD2 is not possible without DNA. This CDR3 spans 15 amino acids. Germline V CDR1 and CDR2: SGHRS, YFSETQ. CDR3 region: CASSSSGGRTGELFF.

The V call is TRBV5-1, the J call TRBJ1-1. There are 14 residues in the CDR3. CDR1 and CDR2 (germline): SGHRS, YFSETQ. Here the CDR3 reads CASSSGEGGTEAFF.

The V and J genes are TRBV11-3 and TRBJ2-3; there is no DNA to check the TCRdb D call of TRBD1. CDR3 length: 13 residues. From germline, CDR1 is SGHNT and CDR2 YENEEA. The chain's CDR3 is CASRGGGTDTQYF. Full variable domain (missing parts from reference TRBV11-3 and TRBJ2-3): EAGVVQSPRYKIIEKKQPVAFWCNPISGHNTLYWYLQNLGQGPELLIRYENEEAVDDSQLPKDRFSAERLKGVDSTLKIQPAELGDSAVYLCASRGGGTDTQYFGPGTRLTVL.

The chain has TRBV10-3 and TRBJ1-5; the D gene TCRdb calls, TRBD1, cannot be checked with no DNA. Germline loops: CDR1 ENHRY, CDR2 SYGVKD. There are 12 residues in the CDR3. The CDR3 sequence: CAIQGAGQPQHF.

The chain has TRBV9 and TRBJ1-1. Germline V gene lookup returns CDR1 SGDLS and CDR2 YYNGEE. The CDR3 length is 14 residues. The chain's CDR3 is CASSSGAVDTEAFF.

The chain has TRBV7-9 and TRBJ2-7; absent DNA, TCRdb's TRBD2 call cannot be checked. CDR1 and CDR2 from the germline V gene are SEHNR and FQNEAQ (reference sequence). The CDR3 consists of 12 residues. CDR3 loop: CASSLGRVGQYF.

The chain links TRBV5-5 to TRBJ1-2. This CDR3 is 14 amino acids long. Looked up from germline, CDR1 is SGHKS and CDR2 is YYEKEE (reference sequence). The CDR3 region is CASSLADELYGYTF.

The chain has TRBV2 and TRBJ1-2; absent DNA, TCRdb's TRBD1 call cannot be checked. The CDR3 totals 15 residues. CDR1 is SNHLY, CDR2 FYNNEI, per germline. CDR3 sequence reads: CASSDRRTGVIGYTF.

The chain couples TRBV20-1 to TRBJ2-1; TCRdb calls TRBD2, which cannot be checked without DNA. The CDR3 extends over 13 amino acids. The germline V gene encodes CDR1 DFQATT and CDR2 SNEGSKA (reference sequence). Here the CDR3 reads CSASSELVTEQFF.

V gene TRBV3-1 combines with J gene TRBJ2-3; TCRdb calls TRBD2, which cannot be checked without DNA. Germline loops: CDR1 LGHDT, CDR2 YNNKEL (reference sequence). The CDR3 has 17 residues. The CDR3 protein is CASSQDPAGGMADTQYF.

The V call is TRBV5-1, the J call TRBJ2-2; as DNA is missing, the TRBD1 call by TCRdb cannot be tested. The CDR3 is 14 residues long. Germline V gene data show CDR1 as SGHRS and CDR2 as YFSETQ. This CDR3 reads CASRRTGNTGELFF.

This chain connects TRBV7-2 to TRBJ1-2. CDR3 length: 13 residues. From germline, CDR1 is SGHTA and CDR2 FQGNSA. CDR3 sequence: CASSFGVNYGYTF.

The V gene is TRBV5-1, the J gene TRBJ2-7. The CDR3 length is 15 residues. The V gene's germline CDR1 is SGHRS and CDR2 YFSETQ. The CDR3 loop is CASSLGVSLGNEQYF.

This rearrangement joins TRBV10-2 to TRBJ2-3; TCRdb's D gene call, TRBD2, goes unchecked for lack of DNA. There are 18 residues in the CDR3. From germline, CDR1 is WSHSY and CDR2 SAAADI. The chain's CDR3 is CASSESTRASGGTDTQYF.

This chain joins TRBV7-2 and TRBJ1-1; TCRdb outputs TRBD1, but without DNA this stays unchecked. Germline CDR1 SGHTA, CDR2 FQGNSA. This CDR3 region has 14 residues. CDR3 amino acids: CASSTAGGTTEAFF.

The rearrangement uses TRBV5-1 and TRBJ2-5; the TCRdb call, TRBD1, lacks DNA for checking. The germline CDR1 and CDR2 sequences are SGHRS and YFSETQ. This CDR3 has 13 residues. The CDR3 spells CASRKQGKETQYF.

The chain carries TRBV9 and TRBJ2-5. The V gene's germline CDR1 is SGDLS and CDR2 YYNGEE. CDR3 length equals 16 residues. The CDR3 loop is CASSVVGSSYQETQYF.

The V and J genes are TRBV5-1 and TRBJ1-5. Germline lookup yields CDR1 SGHRS and CDR2 YFSETQ. This CDR3 is built from 15 residues. CDR3 amino acids: CASSPGGTANQPQHF.